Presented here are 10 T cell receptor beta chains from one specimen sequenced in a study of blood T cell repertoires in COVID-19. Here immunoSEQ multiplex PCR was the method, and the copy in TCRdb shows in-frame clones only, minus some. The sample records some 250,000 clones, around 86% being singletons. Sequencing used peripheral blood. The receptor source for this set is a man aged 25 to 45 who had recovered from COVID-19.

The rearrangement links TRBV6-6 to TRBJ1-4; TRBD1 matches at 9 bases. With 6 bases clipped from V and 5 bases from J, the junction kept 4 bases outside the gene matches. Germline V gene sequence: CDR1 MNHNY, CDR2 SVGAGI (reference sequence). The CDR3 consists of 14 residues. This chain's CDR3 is CASSLGTGNEKLFF. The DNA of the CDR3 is TGTGCCAGCAGCCTCGGGACAGGGAATGAAAAACTGTTTTTT.

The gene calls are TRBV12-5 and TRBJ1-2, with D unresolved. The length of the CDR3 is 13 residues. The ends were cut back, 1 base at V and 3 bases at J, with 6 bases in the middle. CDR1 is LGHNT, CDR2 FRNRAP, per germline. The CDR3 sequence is CASGLGRDYGYTF. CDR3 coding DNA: TGTGCTAGTGGTTTGGGGAGGGACTATGGCTACACCTTC. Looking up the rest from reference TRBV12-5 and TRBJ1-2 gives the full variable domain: DARVTQTPRHKVTEMGQEVTMRCQPILGHNTVFWYRQTMMQGLELLAYFRNRAPLDDSGMPKDRFSAEMPDATLATLKIQPSEPRDSAVYFCASGLGRDYGYTFGSGTRLTVV.

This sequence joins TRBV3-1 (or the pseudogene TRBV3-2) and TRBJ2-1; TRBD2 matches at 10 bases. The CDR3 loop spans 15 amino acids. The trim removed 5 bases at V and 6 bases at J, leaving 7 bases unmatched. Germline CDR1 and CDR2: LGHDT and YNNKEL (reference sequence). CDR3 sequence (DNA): TGTGCCAGCAGCTACCTAGCGGGGGCTGTCAATGAGCAGTTCTTC. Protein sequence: CASSYLAGAVNEQFF.

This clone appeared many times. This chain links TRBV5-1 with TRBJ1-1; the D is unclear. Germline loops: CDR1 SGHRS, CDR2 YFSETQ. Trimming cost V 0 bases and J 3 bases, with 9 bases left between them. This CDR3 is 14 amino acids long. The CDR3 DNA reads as TGCGCCAGCAGCTTGGAATTTGCGGACACTGAAGCTTTCTTT. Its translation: CASSLEFADTEAFF. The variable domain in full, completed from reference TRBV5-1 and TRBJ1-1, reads KAGVTQTPRYLIKTRGQQVTLSCSPISGHRSVSWYQQTPGQGLQFLFEYFSETQRNKGNFPGRFSGRQFSNSRSEMNVSTLELGDSALYLCASSLEFADTEAFFGQGTRLTVV.

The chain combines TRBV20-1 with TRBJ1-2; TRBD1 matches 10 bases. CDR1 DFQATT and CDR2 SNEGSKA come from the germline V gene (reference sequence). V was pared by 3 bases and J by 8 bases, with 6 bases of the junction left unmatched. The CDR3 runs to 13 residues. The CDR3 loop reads CSASRGTGVGYTF. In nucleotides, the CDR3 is TGCAGTGCTAGTAGGGGGACAGGGGTCGGCTACACCTTC.

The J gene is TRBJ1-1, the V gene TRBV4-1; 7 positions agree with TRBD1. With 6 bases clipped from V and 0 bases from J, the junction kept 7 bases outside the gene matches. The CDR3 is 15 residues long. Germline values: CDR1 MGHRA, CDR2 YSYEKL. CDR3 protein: CASRGTAVMNTEAFF. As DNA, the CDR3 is TGCGCCAGCAGGGGGACAGCAGTTATGAACACTGAAGCTTTCTTT.

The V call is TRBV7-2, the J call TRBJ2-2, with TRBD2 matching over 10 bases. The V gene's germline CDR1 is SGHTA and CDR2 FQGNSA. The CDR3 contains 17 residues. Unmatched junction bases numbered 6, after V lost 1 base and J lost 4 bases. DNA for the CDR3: TGTGCCAGCAGCTTAGAAGCGGGGGGGCCTGGCACCGGGGAGCTGTTTTTT. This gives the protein CASSLEAGGPGTGELFF. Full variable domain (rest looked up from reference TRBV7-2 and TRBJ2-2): GAGVSQSPSNKVTEKGKDVELRCDPISGHTALYWYRQSLGQGLEFLIYFQGNSAPDKSGLPSDRFSAERTGGSVSTLTIQRTQQEDSAVYLCASSLEAGGPGTGELFFGEGSRLTVL.

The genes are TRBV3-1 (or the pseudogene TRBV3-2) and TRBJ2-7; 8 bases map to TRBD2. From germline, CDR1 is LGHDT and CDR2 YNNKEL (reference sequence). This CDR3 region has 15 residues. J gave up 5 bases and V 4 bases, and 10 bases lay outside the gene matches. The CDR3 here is CASSPQTSDFDEQYF. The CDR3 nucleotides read TGTGCCAGCAGCCCCCAGACTAGCGATTTCGACGAGCAGTACTTC.

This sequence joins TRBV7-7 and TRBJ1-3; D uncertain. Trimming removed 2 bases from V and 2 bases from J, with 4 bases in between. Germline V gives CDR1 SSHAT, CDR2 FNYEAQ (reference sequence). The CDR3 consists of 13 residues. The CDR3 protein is CASSLRAGNTIYF. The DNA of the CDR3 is TGTGCCAGCAGCTTACGTGCTGGAAACACCATATATTTT.

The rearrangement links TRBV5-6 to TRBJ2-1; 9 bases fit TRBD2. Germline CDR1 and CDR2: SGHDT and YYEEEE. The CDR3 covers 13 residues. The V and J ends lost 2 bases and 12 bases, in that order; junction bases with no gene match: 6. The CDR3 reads CASSFSGGPWQFF. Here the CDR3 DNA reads TGTGCCAGCAGCTTCAGCGGGGGGCCGTGGCAGTTCTTC.